This TCR beta chain emerged from a study of blood T cell repertoires in COVID-19. Germline CDR1 and CDR2: MGHRA and YSYEKL. V was shortened by 4 bases and J by 6 bases, with 15 bases between the two germline ends. The CDR3 contains 14 residues. Here immunoSEQ multiplex PCR was the method, and the copy in TCRdb shows in-frame clones only, minus some. The data hold 400,000 to 500,000 clones, with 80% to 90% observed a single time. Sequenced sample: peripheral blood. The V call is TRBV4-1, the J call TRBJ1-1; D possibly corresponds to TRBD1 (5 bases). The TCR sequence derives from a woman in her 30s with active or convalescent COVID-19. The chain's CDR3 is CASSPGPASAEAFF. Written as DNA, the CDR3 is TGCGCCAGCAGCCCAGGGCCAGCTAGTGCTGAAGCTTTCTTT.